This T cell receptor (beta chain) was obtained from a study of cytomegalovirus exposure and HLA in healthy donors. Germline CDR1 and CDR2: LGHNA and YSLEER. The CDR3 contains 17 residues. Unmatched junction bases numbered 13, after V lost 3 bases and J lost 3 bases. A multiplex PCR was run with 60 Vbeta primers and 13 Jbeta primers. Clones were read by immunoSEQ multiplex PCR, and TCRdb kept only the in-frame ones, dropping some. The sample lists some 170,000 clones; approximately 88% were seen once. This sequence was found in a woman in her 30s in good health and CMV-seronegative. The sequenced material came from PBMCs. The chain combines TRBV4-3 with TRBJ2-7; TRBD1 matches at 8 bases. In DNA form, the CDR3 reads TGCGCCAGCAGCCAGGACCTAAGACAGGGGAGCAGCTACGAGCAGTACTTC. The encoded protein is CASSQDLRQGSSYEQYF.